A single sample is the source of the 17 T cell receptor beta chains below, sequenced in a study of T cells in Graves' hyperthyroidism and ophthalmopathy. RNA transcripts provided the source from which TCR beta CDR3 regions were amplified. Researchers ran a first-round RT-PCR on the TCR CDR3 using the HTBI primer set. TCRdb fed the multiplex PCR reads into MiXCR, producing one record per CDR3 protein. The sample lists 730,000 or so distinct CDR3 sequences, about 19% occurring once. The specimen was blood. The receptors shown here come from a woman between 50 and 59 years old with Graves' hyperthyroidism that later progressed to Graves' ophthalmopathy.

This clonotype showed up many times. CDR3 sequence (DNA): TGTGCCAGCAGCTACTACCTCGGGGCTAGCGGGGGGGCCATAACAGATACGCAGTATTTT. Translation gives CASSYYLGASGGAITDTQYF. The chain uses TRBV12-3 or TRBV12-4 and TRBJ2-3; 12 bases line up with TRBD2. The CDR3 sequence is 20 residues long. Trimming at V came to 6 bases and at J to 3 bases, leaving 19 bases not matched to a gene.

This clonotype was detected many times. CDR3 DNA: TGTGCCAGCACCAAGCGCAGCGGAAGCACAGATACGCAGTATTTT. Amino acids: CASTKRSGSTDTQYF. The V gene is TRBV13, the J gene TRBJ2-3, with D possibly TRBD2 on 5 matching bases. The V end lost 7 bases, the J end lost 0 bases, and 14 bases lay between the germline ends. Germline V lookup: CDR1 PRHDT, CDR2 FYEKMQ (reference sequence). This CDR3 is 15 amino acids long. The variable domain in full, completed from reference TRBV13 and TRBJ2-3, reads AAGVIQSPRHLIKEKRETATLKCYPIPRHDTVYWYQQGPGQDPQFLISFYEKMQSDKGSIPDRFSAQQFSDYHSELNMSSLELGDSALYFCASTKRSGSTDTQYFGPGTRLTVL.

The sample holds many counts of this clonotype. The chain is built from TRBV3-1 and TRBJ1-2; no clear D gene. Trimming took off 4 bases at V and 3 bases at J, with 9 bases between the two ends. The CDR3 spans 13 residues. Germline lookup yields CDR1 LGHDT and CDR2 YNNKEL (reference sequence). CDR3 DNA: TGTGCCAGCAGCCTACCCGGAGACTATGGCTACACCTTC. Translation gives CASSLPGDYGYTF.

This clonotype was observed many times. J is TRBJ2-1 and V is TRBV6-1; D gene uncertain. Between the trimmed V and J ends, which lost 7 bases and 2 bases, there was a span of 15 bases. The V gene's germline CDR1 is MNHNS and CDR2 SASEGT. The CDR3 is 15 residues long. The CDR3 DNA is TGTGCCAGCAAAATCCGGGCCAATACCTACAATGAGCAGTTCTTC. Its protein product is CASKIRANTYNEQFF.

The gene calls are TRBV7-9 and TRBJ2-7; D is undetermined. Germline V gene lookup returns CDR1 SEHNR and CDR2 FQNEAQ (reference sequence). Trimming pared 4 bases from V and 1 base from J, leaving 17 bases between. The CDR3 runs to 16 residues. CDR3 region: CASSSSRVAGSYEQYF. The CDR3 nucleotides read TGTGCCAGCAGCTCATCCCGGGTGGCCGGATCCTACGAGCAGTACTTC.

This clonotype was seen at least ten times. The chain joins TRBV11-2 to TRBJ2-1, with TRBD2 matching 8 bases. After removal of 5 bases from V and 0 bases from J, the junction contained 9 bases not matched to a gene. Germline assignment: CDR1 SGHAT and CDR2 FQNNGV. CDR3 length equals 17 residues. CDR3: CASSPRRSGGSYNEQFF. CDR3 nucleotide sequence: TGTGCCAGCAGCCCGCGAAGGAGCGGGGGCTCCTACAATGAGCAGTTCTTC.

This clonotype was seen many times. The chain is built from TRBV2 and TRBJ2-3; 10 bases match TRBD1. V lost 6 bases to trimming and J lost 3 bases; unmatched junction nucleotides: 6. The V gene's germline CDR1 is SNHLY and CDR2 FYNNEI. CDR3 size: 15 residues. The CDR3 bases are TGTGCCAGCAGAAACCGGGACAGGGGAACAGATACGCAGTATTTT. Translation gives CASRNRDRGTDTQYF.

This clonotype was seen a few times. CDR3 in DNA: TGCGCCAGCAGGTCTGGAAGGGGGGGCACTGAAGCTTTCTTT. The encoded protein is CASRSGRGGTEAFF. The V gene is TRBV5-1, the J gene TRBJ1-1; tentative D call: TRBD1 (6 bases). CDR1 and CDR2 (germline): SGHRS, YFSETQ. Trimming stripped 5 bases from V and 4 bases from J, with 15 bases between. The CDR3 loop spans 14 amino acids.

This clonotype was recorded many times. This rearrangement joins TRBV5-1 to TRBJ1-2, with 11 nucleotides matching TRBD1. The V gene's germline CDR1 is SGHRS and CDR2 YFSETQ. This CDR3 is 15 amino acids long. V lost 6 bases and J lost 2; bases outside the gene matches: 6. CDR3 coding DNA: TGCGCCAGCAAACCAGGACAGGGGGCAAACTATGGCTACACCTTC. The encoded protein is CASKPGQGANYGYTF.

The V call is TRBV7-9, the J call TRBJ1-5; D is uncertain. The ends were cut back, 1 base at V and 0 bases at J, with 10 bases in the middle. Germline values: CDR1 SEHNR, CDR2 FQNEAQ (reference sequence). The CDR3 contains 16 residues. Here the CDR3 DNA reads TGTGCCAGCAGCTTAGTATCAGGTTATAGCAATCAGCCCCAGCATTTT. This encodes CASSLVSGYSNQPQHF.

This clonotype was found a few times. The chain has TRBV10-3 and TRBJ2-7; 7 positions match TRBD1. Looked up from germline, CDR1 is ENHRY and CDR2 is SYGVKD. The CDR3 totals 13 residues. After removal of 4 bases from V and 7 bases from J, the junction contained 7 bases not matched to a gene. The CDR3 loop is CAISADRAGEQYF. The CDR3 region has the DNA TGTGCCATCAGTGCCGACAGGGCCGGGGAGCAGTACTTC.

The rearrangement links TRBV12-3 or TRBV12-4 to TRBJ1-4; no definite D call. This CDR3 is built from 14 residues. Trimming took off 9 bases at V and 0 bases at J, with 11 bases between the two ends. CDR3 sequence (DNA): TGTGCCAGTGCTATTTATGCAACTAATGAAAAACTGTTTTTT. As protein: CASAIYATNEKLFF.

This clonotype was counted many times. The V gene is TRBV20-1, the J gene TRBJ2-2; 7 nucleotides line up with TRBD1. The length of the CDR3 is 16 residues. With 3 bases clipped from V and 3 bases from J, the junction kept 10 bases outside the gene matches. Germline V gene sequence: CDR1 DFQATT, CDR2 SNEGSKA (reference sequence). The CDR3, as DNA: TGCAGTGCTAGGAACGGGGACAGCACCTACACCGGGGAGCTGTTTTTT. This encodes CSARNGDSTYTGELFF.

This clonotype was detected only a few times. The chain joins TRBV14 to TRBJ2-1; maybe TRBD2 (6 bases). V was shortened by 9 bases and J by 6 bases, with 21 bases between the two germline ends. Germline V gene sequence: CDR1 SGHDN, CDR2 FVKESK. CDR3 length equals 15 residues. As DNA, the CDR3 is TGTGCCAGTAGAGCTAGCGCTAACCCTATCAATGAGCAGTTCTTC. Amino acid sequence: CASRASANPINEQFF.

Written as DNA, the CDR3 is TGTGCCAGCAGTTTTGTGGACGGGAACACTGAAGCTTTCTTT. This translates into CASSFVDGNTEAFF. The genes are TRBV12-3 or TRBV12-4 and TRBJ1-1; D gene uncertain. This CDR3 has 14 residues. Trimming stripped 3 bases from V and 1 base from J, with 9 bases between.

In its sample, this clonotype was seen a few times. V is TRBV7-9 and J is TRBJ2-1; unclear D gene. V was shortened by 3 bases and J by 6 bases, with 15 bases between the two germline ends. This CDR3 has 15 residues. The V gene's germline CDR1 is SEHNR and CDR2 FQNEAQ (reference sequence). This chain's CDR3 is CASSFPGDSGNEQFF. The CDR3 region has the DNA TGTGCCAGCAGCTTCCCTGGGGATTCTGGCAATGAGCAGTTCTTC.

This clonotype was recorded a few times. The rearrangement joins TRBV9 to TRBJ1-6; D might be TRBD1 (6 bases). The germline V gene encodes CDR1 SGDLS and CDR2 YYNGEE. The CDR3 consists of 15 residues. The V end lost 4 bases, the J end lost 10 bases, and 18 bases lay between the germline ends. The CDR3 region has the DNA TGTGCCAGCAGCAAACGGACGACAGGCGGATCACCCCTCCACTTT. Translated, it gives CASSKRTTGGSPLHF.